Listed below are T cell receptor beta chains from one sample, sequenced in a study of blood T cell repertoires in COVID-19. Produced via immunoSEQ multiplex PCR; TCRdb's table is partial and in-frame only. The sample shows some 270,000 clones, about 90% of them seen only once. Sequences were obtained from PBMCs or T cells enriched from blood (not recorded which). These receptors all come from a woman aged 35 to 49 who had been exposed to COVID-19. Both conserved end residues are part of each CDR3. Fields, in order: CDR3 DNA, CDR3 protein, V gene, D gene, J gene, clone size. The D gene is left open where the match is weak. Rows give clone size only sometimes, using once, few, many, or a class for an expanded clone.

cdr3_nt: TGTGCCACCAGCAGAGATCTCTGGGGGGGGATGGGACAGGCTGCGGGCTACACCTTC; cdr3_aa: CATSRDLWGGMGQAAGYTF; v_call: TRBV15; d_call: TRBD1; j_call: TRBJ1-2; clone_size: .
cdr3_nt: TGCGCCAGCAGACTGGACAGCTCTAATGAAAAACTGTTTTTT; cdr3_aa: CASRLDSSNEKLFF; v_call: TRBV5-1; d_call: .; j_call: TRBJ1-4; clone_size: .
cdr3_nt: TGTGCCAGCAGTTACTTTGCGGGAGATGGAGAGACCCAGTACTTC; cdr3_aa: CASSYFAGDGETQYF; v_call: TRBV6-2/TRBV6-3; d_call: TRBD2; j_call: TRBJ2-5; clone_size: .
cdr3_nt: TGTGCCAGTACAGGGGATATTAATTCACCCCTCCACTTT; cdr3_aa: CASTGDINSPLHF; v_call: TRBV19; d_call: .; j_call: TRBJ1-6; clone_size: once
cdr3_nt: TGTGCCAGCACCCCAAGGACTAGCGGCAACAATGAGCAGTTCTTC; cdr3_aa: CASTPRTSGNNEQFF; v_call: TRBV7-9; d_call: TRBD2; j_call: TRBJ2-1; clone_size: .
cdr3_nt: TGCGCCAGCAGCGAACCGGGACAGGGAAAGGATGAGCAGTTCTTC; cdr3_aa: CASSEPGQGKDEQFF; v_call: TRBV5-1; d_call: TRBD1; j_call: TRBJ2-1; clone_size: .
cdr3_nt: TGTGCCAGTAGTGAGGGGGGGACACCCTACGAGCAGTACTTC; cdr3_aa: CASSEGGTPYEQYF; v_call: TRBV19; d_call: .; j_call: TRBJ2-7; clone_size: .
cdr3_nt: TGTGCCAGCGCGGGGACTAGCGGGAGTGATGAGCAGTTCTTC; cdr3_aa: CASAGTSGSDEQFF; v_call: TRBV6-4; d_call: TRBD2; j_call: TRBJ2-1; clone_size: .
cdr3_nt: TGTGCCTGGAGCGGTCGAAACACCATATATTTT; cdr3_aa: CAWSGRNTIYF; v_call: TRBV30; d_call: .; j_call: TRBJ1-3; clone_size: .
cdr3_nt: TGTGCCAGCCGGGGGGAGCGGGGGGCGAACACCGGGGAGCTGTTTTTT; cdr3_aa: CASRGERGANTGELFF; v_call: TRBV7-2; d_call: TRBD2; j_call: TRBJ2-2; clone_size: .
cdr3_nt: TGTGCCAGTGGGGGGACAGGGTCGTACACTGAAGCTTTCTTT; cdr3_aa: CASGGTGSYTEAFF; v_call: TRBV19; d_call: TRBD1; j_call: TRBJ1-1; clone_size: few
cdr3_nt: TGTGCCAGTAGATTGGGACAGGGACTTAACGGGGAGCTGTTTTTT; cdr3_aa: CASRLGQGLNGELFF; v_call: TRBV19; d_call: TRBD1; j_call: TRBJ2-2; clone_size: .
cdr3_nt: TGTGCCTGGGGTACACTATCGGAGCAGTACTTC; cdr3_aa: CAWGTLSEQYF; v_call: TRBV30; d_call: .; j_call: TRBJ2-7; clone_size: .
cdr3_nt: TGCGCCAGCAGCTTGGACAGCTCTGGAAACACCATATATTTT; cdr3_aa: CASSLDSSGNTIYF; v_call: TRBV5-1; d_call: .; j_call: TRBJ1-3; clone_size: .
cdr3_nt: TGTGCCAGCAGCTCCGGGACAGGGACCCAGTTCTTC; cdr3_aa: CASSSGTGTQFF; v_call: TRBV11-2; d_call: TRBD1; j_call: TRBJ2-1; clone_size: .
cdr3_nt: TGTGCCAGCAGCCATGGGAGCGGGGGGCGAAAGGAGACCCAGTACTTC; cdr3_aa: CASSHGSGGRKETQYF; v_call: TRBV4-2; d_call: TRBD2; j_call: TRBJ2-5; clone_size: .